Each of the 25 T cell receptor beta chains below was sequenced from the same sample in a study of shared clonotypes between healthy human individuals. Repertoires were generated with immunoSEQ multiplex PCR, while TCRdb's copy carries only in-frame clones and drops some. The table has some 1.4 million clones, around 95% seen once. Sequences were obtained from naive CD4+ T cells sorted from blood. The subset denotes: CD45RA+ positively selected. These TCRs come from a young man in good health.

The chain joins TRBV6-4 to TRBJ1-5; tentative D call: TRBD1 (6 bases). From germline, CDR1 is MRHNA and CDR2 SNTAGT. The length of the CDR3 is 16 residues. Trimming removed 7 bases from V and 6 bases from J, with 22 bases in between. The CDR3 DNA follows: TGTGCCAGCACCGAGGCTGGGGGCGCCTTGGCTCAGCCCCAGCATTTT. Protein: CASTEAGGALAQPQHF.

This clone was picked up one time. V gene TRBV10-1 combines with J gene TRBJ2-7; TRBD1 matches at 7 bases. The CDR3 covers 13 residues. Germline V CDR1 and CDR2: WNHNN, SYGVQD (reference sequence). J was trimmed by 7 bases and V by 6 bases; bases with no gene match: 9. The CDR3 is CASSRGQVSEQYF. The CDR3 nucleotides read TGCGCCAGCAGCCGTGGACAGGTGTCGGAGCAGTACTTC.

The J gene is TRBJ2-5, the V gene TRBV7-3; possibly TRBD2 for D (5 bases). V lost 1 base and J 2 bases, leaving 14 bases between the germline ends. The germline V gene has CDR1 SGHTA and CDR2 FQGTGA. The CDR3 contains 16 residues. As DNA, the CDR3 is TGTGCCAGCAGCTTAAGGGCCTCGCGGAGGCAAGAGACCCAGTACTTC. Its translation is CASSLRASRRQETQYF.

V gene TRBV7-3 combines with J gene TRBJ2-3, with a tentative D call TRBD1 (5 bases). Germline V gene sequence: CDR1 SGHTA, CDR2 FQGTGA. The CDR3 consists of 14 residues. Trimming cost V 4 bases and J 2 bases, with 10 bases left between them. The CDR3 region is CASSWAGPTDTQYF. DNA for the CDR3: TGTGCCAGCAGCTGGGCAGGGCCCACAGATACGCAGTATTTT.

This clone turned up a few times. The junction and the germline gene differ at one end; a read error may be behind it. This chain links TRBV28 with TRBJ1-1, with D perhaps TRBD1 (6 bases). Germline V gene sequence: CDR1 MDHEN, CDR2 SYDVKM. The CDR3 has 12 amino acids. The CDR3 region is CASRYTGTGAFF. CDR3 nucleotides: TGTGCCAGCAGATACACAGGGACTGGAGCTTTCTTT.

The chain links TRBV6-5 to TRBJ2-5; 10 nucleotides line up with TRBD1. Germline V gene lookup returns CDR1 MNHEY and CDR2 SVGAGI. The J segment lost 5 bases and the V segment lost 2 bases, leaving 2 bases of the junction unmatched. CDR3 length: 14 amino acids. In DNA form, the CDR3 reads TGTGCCAGCAGTTACGGGGGACAGGGGGAGACCCAGTACTTC. It yields the protein CASSYGGQGETQYF.

The V gene is TRBV30, the J gene TRBJ1-3; 10 nucleotides line up with TRBD1. This CDR3 region has 13 residues. Germline V gene data show CDR1 as GTSNPN and CDR2 as SVGIG (reference sequence). The junction had 7 bases not matched to a gene; V was cut back by 5 bases and J by 9 bases. The CDR3 protein is CAWAPGQGFTIYF. DNA for the CDR3: TGTGCCTGGGCCCCGGGACAGGGGTTCACCATATATTTT. The variable domain in full, with the rest retrieved from reference TRBV30 and TRBJ1-3, is SQTIHQWPATLVQPVGSPLSLECTVEGTSNPNLYWYRQAAGRGLQLLFYSVGIGQISSEVPQNLSASRPQDRQFILSSKKLLLSDSGFYLCAWAPGQGFTIYFGEGSWLTVV.

This clone appeared a single time. The rearrangement uses TRBV18 and TRBJ2-3, with 7 nucleotides matching TRBD2. The CDR3 loop spans 14 amino acids. Germline V gives CDR1 KGHSH, CDR2 LQKENI. V lost 2 bases and J lost 5; bases outside the gene matches: 4. CDR3 residues: CASSPLGRVDTQYF. CDR3 nucleotides: TGTGCCAGCTCACCATTGGGGAGGGTAGATACGCAGTATTTT.

The rearrangement links TRBV18 to TRBJ2-5; a weak D match, TRBD1 (6 bases). The CDR3 runs 13 residues. V was pared by 6 bases and J by 3 bases, with 11 bases between. From germline, CDR1 is KGHSH and CDR2 LQKENI. The CDR3 region is CASSRQAEETQYF. The DNA for the CDR3 is TGTGCCAGCTCCCGACAGGCCGAAGAGACCCAGTACTTC.

The chain employs TRBV6-6 and TRBJ1-5; D call uncertain. This CDR3 region has 14 residues. Trimming left V 6 bases short and J 2 bases short, with 11 bases between. From germline, CDR1 is MNHNY and CDR2 SVGAGI (reference sequence). CDR3 bases: TGTGCCAGCAGGATCGGGGATGGCAATCAGCCCCAGCATTTT. Translation gives CASRIGDGNQPQHF.

This chain joins TRBV5-1 and TRBJ2-7, with TRBD2 identical over 10 bases. CDR3 length: 14 amino acids. Germline V gene data show CDR1 as SGHRS and CDR2 as YFSETQ. J was trimmed by 6 bases and V by 4 bases; bases with no gene match: 7. The chain's CDR3 is CASSPGLAGGEQYF. CDR3 in DNA: TGCGCCAGCAGCCCTGGTTTAGCGGGAGGCGAGCAGTACTTC.

The gene calls are TRBV7-2 and TRBJ1-5; D possibly corresponds to TRBD1 (6 bases). CDR1 and CDR2 from the germline V gene are SGHTA and FQGNSA. Trimming removed 7 bases at V and 5 bases at J, with 12 bases between. The CDR3 has 13 residues. The CDR3, as DNA: TGTGCCAGCAACAACAGGGACCATCAGCCCCAGCATTTT. This codes for CASNNRDHQPQHF.

The chain couples TRBV5-1 to TRBJ2-5; the D gene is possibly TRBD2 (5 bases). CDR3 length: 15 amino acids. CDR1 is SGHRS and CDR2 is YFSETQ in the germline V gene. V was clipped by 2 bases and J by 3 bases, with 14 bases between them. The CDR3 DNA sequence: TGCGCCAGCAGCTTATCTGGTTCGAGGGAAGAGACCCAGTACTTC. Translating gives CASSLSGSREETQYF.

This sequence joins TRBV12-5 and TRBJ2-2; possible D gene TRBD2, 6 bases. Germline V lookup: CDR1 LGHNT, CDR2 FRNRAP. V was cut by 0 bases and J by 4 bases, with 18 bases left in between. CDR3 length: 18 amino acids. The CDR3 nucleotides read TGTGCTAGTGGTTTGGTACTGGGCCGGGAGTCCGGCACCGGGGAGCTGTTTTTT. The encoded protein is CASGLVLGRESGTGELFF.

The rearrangement joins TRBV6-5 to TRBJ1-1; no clear D. The V end was cut by 5 bases, the J end by 11 bases, with 9 bases between. The germline CDR1 and CDR2 sequences are MNHEY and SVGAGI. The CDR3 is made up of 10 amino acids. For the CDR3, the DNA is TGTGCCAGCAGTGGGCGGGAGGCTTTCTTT. Translating gives CASSGREAFF.

The rearrangement joins TRBV27 to TRBJ1-1, with D hard to call. CDR3 length: 13 amino acids. Germline assignment: CDR1 MNHEY and CDR2 SMNVEV (reference sequence). The V end lost 3 bases, the J end lost 2 bases, and 7 bases lay between the germline ends. CDR3 DNA: TGTGCCAGCAGTTTGAAGATTAACACTGAAGCTTTCTTT. It is translated as CASSLKINTEAFF.

The V call is TRBV27, the J call TRBJ1-2; tentatively, D is TRBD1 (5 bases). The germline gives CDR1 MNHEY, CDR2 SMNVEV (reference sequence). This CDR3 comprises 14 residues. V was shortened by 8 bases and J by 4 bases, with 17 bases between the two germline ends. The CDR3 protein is CASGYWGGTYGYTF. The CDR3 coding sequence is TGTGCCAGCGGATACTGGGGGGGTACCTATGGCTACACCTTC.

V usage is TRBV11-3 and J usage is TRBJ2-3; 8 bases are shared with TRBD2. V lost 0 bases, J lost 6 bases, and 11 bases stayed unmatched. In germline, CDR1 is SGHNT, CDR2 YENEEA. The length of the CDR3 is 17 residues. Here the CDR3 reads CASSLDGAGAGADTQYF. In nucleotides, the CDR3 is TGTGCCAGCAGCTTAGACGGAGCGGGAGCCGGCGCGGATACGCAGTATTTT.

The rearrangement uses TRBV27 and TRBJ2-7, with D possibly matching TRBD2 (6 bases). Germline CDR1 MNHEY, CDR2 SMNVEV (reference sequence). V lost 1 base, J lost 7 bases, and 23 bases lay in between. The CDR3 has 17 residues. CDR3 DNA sequence: TGTGCCAGCAGTTTATTAGGGGACTCCCCTTTTACCGGGGAGCAGTACTTC. This codes for CASSLLGDSPFTGEQYF.

V usage is TRBV29-1 and J usage is TRBJ2-2; 10 nucleotides align to TRBD2. V lost 6 bases, J lost 7 bases, and 11 bases stayed unmatched. Germline V gives CDR1 SQVTM, CDR2 ANQGSEA. The CDR3 covers 15 residues. The CDR3 region has the DNA TGCAGCGTCGCGGGACTAGCGTCTTTTGGCGGGGAGCTGTTTTTT. This gives the protein CSVAGLASFGGELFF.

The V and J genes are TRBV18 and TRBJ1-5; 8 positions agree with TRBD1. With 3 bases clipped from V and 5 bases from J, the junction kept 6 bases outside the gene matches. This CDR3 is built from 15 residues. Germline V gene lookup returns CDR1 KGHSH and CDR2 LQKENI. The CDR3 nucleotides are TGTGCCAGCTCACCGACAGGGGTCGGGGATCAGCCCCAGCATTTT. Translating it yields CASSPTGVGDQPQHF.

This clone was seen a single time. This chain links TRBV2 with TRBJ2-3; 9 bases align to TRBD1. Germline V gene sequence: CDR1 SNHLY, CDR2 FYNNEI. V shed 3 bases, J shed 2 bases, and the junction held 3 bases outside the gene matches. The CDR3 is 15 residues long. Here the CDR3 reads CASSEDRGPTDTQYF. The CDR3 DNA is TGTGCCAGCAGTGAGGACAGGGGACCCACAGATACGCAGTATTTT.

This clone was seen only a few times. The rearrangement joins TRBV7-2 to TRBJ1-3; D possibly corresponds to TRBD1 (5 bases). Trimming left V 0 bases short and J 4 bases short, with 10 bases between. Germline CDR1 reads SGHTA; CDR2 reads FQGNSA. There are 15 residues in the CDR3. The CDR3 region is CASSLAPGFGNTIYF. CDR3 DNA sequence: TGTGCCAGCAGCTTAGCCCCAGGGTTCGGAAACACCATATATTTT.

The chain has TRBV6-6 and TRBJ1-1; tentatively, D is TRBD1 (6 bases). The germline gives CDR1 MNHNY, CDR2 SVGAGI (reference sequence). This CDR3 is built from 16 residues. Trimming left V 0 bases short and J 5 bases short, with 16 bases between. CDR3 in amino acids: CASSYSKGGTLTEAFF. The CDR3 DNA sequence: TGTGCCAGCAGTTACTCGAAAGGGGGAACGTTGACTGAAGCTTTCTTT.

The rearrangement links TRBV18 to TRBJ1-2, with a weak D call TRBD1 (6 bases). With 3 bases removed from V and 7 bases from J, the gap between germline ends came to 21 bases. This CDR3 region has 16 residues. CDR1 is KGHSH, CDR2 LQKENI, per germline. CDR3 in DNA: TGTGCCAGCTCACCTCTTTCAGGACAGTTAACGGGTGGCTACACCTTC. Translation gives CASSPLSGQLTGGYTF.